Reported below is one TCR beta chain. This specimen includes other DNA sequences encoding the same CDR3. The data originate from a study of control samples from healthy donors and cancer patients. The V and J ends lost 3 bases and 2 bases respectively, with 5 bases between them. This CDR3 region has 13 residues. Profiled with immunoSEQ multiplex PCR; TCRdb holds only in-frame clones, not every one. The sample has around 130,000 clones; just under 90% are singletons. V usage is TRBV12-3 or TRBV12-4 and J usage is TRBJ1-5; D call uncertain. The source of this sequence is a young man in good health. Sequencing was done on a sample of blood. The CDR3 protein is CASSFTGNQPQHF. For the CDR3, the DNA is TGTGCCAGCAGTTTTACAGGCAATCAGCCCCAGCATTTT.